This T cell receptor beta chain was retrieved from a study of T cell repertoires in cytomegalovirus infection. The overall study: The authors used CMV epitopes that were HLA-C-restricted (recently identified) and HLA-B-restricted (well studied). In public TCR beta signatures, there were indications of both CMV infection and matching HLA type.

Via MiXCR, TCRdb re-called the reads, giving one row per CDR3 protein. This sample has about 830,000 distinct CDR3 sequences, with approximately 32% found just once. Overall study results and limits: Adding up the frequency of public TCR beta families identified people who carried CMV plus the relevant HLA. The study found HLA-C-restricted CMV-specific TCR beta clonotypes dominating the ex vivo response.

Germline V gives CDR1 SGHVS, CDR2 FQNEAQ. This CDR3 region has 16 residues. V dropped 5 bases and J dropped 4 bases, with 18 bases sitting between them. This clonotype was counted many times. Its antigen is not identified. The receptor's source is a human donor in good health (CMV status not recorded). Some clones in this sample may be carry-over from other donors' samples. The chain joins TRBV7-8 to TRBJ2-1; TRBD1 or TRBD2 may be the D gene (7 bases each). The input for sequencing was cultured CD8+ T cells from PBMCs, taken from culture after CMV antigen stimulation. The CDR3 bases are TGTGCCAGCAGCCCCTCACAGGGGCGGGGGTACAATGAGCAGTTCTTC. It encodes CASSPSQGRGYNEQFF.